Listed here are 22 T cell receptor beta chains from one sample, sequenced in a study of T cell responses to AZD1222 COVID-19 vaccine. Sequencing used immunoSEQ multiplex PCR; TCRdb keeps in-frame clones, though not all of them. The sample yields approximately 110,000 clones, roughly 90% seen once. The specimen comprised peripheral blood, sampled on day 0 of AZD1222 vaccination. The source of these receptors is an adult in good health.

The chain carries TRBV29-1 and TRBJ2-3, with D perhaps matching TRBD2 (6 bases). Germline V gives CDR1 SQVTM, CDR2 ANQGSEA. V was trimmed by 8 bases and J by 0 bases, leaving 24 bases between them. The CDR3 is 17 residues long. This CDR3 is CSTGPKRTTASTDTQYF. The CDR3 DNA reads TGCAGCACCGGACCAAAGCGGACTACCGCTAGCACAGATACGCAGTATTTT.

The chain recombines TRBV18 with TRBJ2-1; D is unresolved. The CDR3 covers 13 residues. The V gene's germline CDR1 is KGHSH and CDR2 LQKENI. V was shortened by 5 bases and J by 7 bases, with 12 bases between the two germline ends. This CDR3 reads CASSEASQNEQFF. The DNA of the CDR3 is TGTGCCAGCTCAGAAGCGAGCCAAAATGAGCAGTTCTTC.

The chain has TRBV7-2 and TRBJ2-3; a weak D match, TRBD1 (5 bases). Germline V gives CDR1 SGHTA, CDR2 FQGNSA. The CDR3 has 14 amino acids. V shed 0 bases and J shed 4 bases, with 8 bases lying between them. The CDR3 nucleotides are TGTGCCAGCAGCTTAGCGTTAGGGGCAGATACGCAGTATTTT. Its protein is CASSLALGADTQYF. The whole variable domain, remainder taken from reference TRBV7-2 and TRBJ2-3, is GAGVSQSPSNKVTEKGKDVELRCDPISGHTALYWYRQSLGQGLEFLIYFQGNSAPDKSGLPSDRFSAERTGGSVSTLTIQRTQQEDSAVYLCASSLALGADTQYFGPGTRLTVL.

The chain uses TRBV27 and TRBJ1-5; 7 positions match TRBD1. Germline assignment: CDR1 MNHEY and CDR2 SMNVEV (reference sequence). J was trimmed by 3 bases and V by 5 bases; bases with no gene match: 16. This CDR3 is 18 amino acids long. The CDR3 region is CASSPRGEVWGNNQPQHF. The CDR3 region has the DNA TGTGCCAGCAGTCCCAGGGGGGAGGTATGGGGCAACAATCAGCCCCAGCATTTT.

This clone has just one count. The chain carries TRBV5-1 and TRBJ1-3; 8 nucleotides match TRBD1. Germline V gene lookup returns CDR1 SGHRS and CDR2 YFSETQ. The CDR3 is 16 residues long. V was clipped by 3 bases and J by 0 bases; unmatched bases: 5. The CDR3 DNA reads as TGCGCCAGCAGCTCAGGGACAGGTTACTCTGGAAACACCATATATTTT. It translates to CASSSGTGYSGNTIYF.

J is TRBJ2-6 and V is TRBV28; the D gene could be TRBD1 or TRBD2 (6 bases each). The CDR3 sequence is 15 residues long. CDR1 MDHEN and CDR2 SYDVKM come from the germline V gene. V lost 8 bases and J 4 bases, leaving 15 bases between the germline ends. The CDR3 nucleotides read TGTGCCAGCGGGCGAGGGGGGAGCGGGGCCAACGTCCTGACTTTC. It codes for CASGRGGSGANVLTF.

The chain employs TRBV12-3 or TRBV12-4 and TRBJ2-7; no clear D. The CDR3 sequence is 11 residues long. The germline V and J ends were trimmed by 5 bases and 9 bases, with 11 bases remaining between them. CDR3 nucleotide sequence: TGTGCCAGCAGTCCCGGACCCCGGCAGTACTTC. The encoded protein is CASSPGPRQYF.

V and J are TRBV5-6 and TRBJ1-1; D is unresolved. The CDR3 covers 14 residues. Germline V gives CDR1 SGHDT, CDR2 YYEEEE. Deletions cut 2 bases from V and 5 bases from J, with 13 bases between. For the CDR3, the DNA is TGTGCCAGCAGCTTCAGTTCGGGGAGGACTGAAGCTTTCTTT. Protein: CASSFSSGRTEAFF. Filled out from reference TRBV5-6 and TRBJ1-1, the complete variable domain reads DAGVTQSPTHLIKTRGQQVTLRCSPKSGHDTVSWYQQALGQGPQFIFQYYEEEERQRGNFPDRFSGHQFPNYSSELNVNALLLGDSALYLCASSFSSGRTEAFFGQGTRLTVV.

CDR3 DNA: TGTGCCAGCAGCCCCGGGGGGGATCAGCCCCAGCATTTT. It specifies CASSPGGDQPQHF. The J gene is TRBJ1-5, the V gene TRBV12-3 or TRBV12-4; tentatively, D is TRBD1 (5 bases). This CDR3 has 13 residues. The V gene lost 6 bases and the J gene lost 5 bases, with 11 bases spanning the gap.

This clone appeared a single time. The CDR3 region is CATEGQGAGEAFF. CDR3 nucleotide sequence: TGTGCCACCGAAGGACAGGGGGCGGGTGAAGCTTTCTTT. This chain uses TRBV25-1 with TRBJ1-1; TRBD1 matches at 11 bases. Germline CDR1 reads MGHDK; CDR2 reads SYGVNS. The CDR3 has 13 residues. V shed 10 bases and J 7 bases; nucleotides not matched to a gene: 8.

The V gene is TRBV20-1, the J gene TRBJ1-1, with TRBD1 matching 9 bases. The CDR3 length is 11 residues. CDR1 and CDR2 (germline): DFQATT, SNEGSKA (reference sequence). Trimming removed 6 bases from V and 11 bases from J; junction bases left unmatched: 7. As DNA, the CDR3 is TGCAGTGCAGAGAGGACAGGGGTGGCTTTCTTT. It specifies CSAERTGVAFF.

The chain has TRBV10-2 and TRBJ1-6; D may be TRBD1 (5 bases). This CDR3 region has 17 residues. Germline-derived CDR1 and CDR2 are WSHSY and SAAADI. Trimming removed 0 bases from V and 0 bases from J, with 9 bases in between. The CDR3 sequence: CASSESGDSSYNSPLHF. CDR3 sequence (DNA): TGCGCCAGCAGTGAGTCAGGGGATAGCTCCTATAATTCACCCCTCCACTTT.

J is TRBJ2-3 and V is TRBV21-1. TRBV21-1 is a known pseudogene. The CDR3 contains 13 residues. DNA for the CDR3: TGTGCCAGCAGCAAAGGGGATGGGGATACGCAGTATTTT. The encoded protein is CASSKGDGDTQYF.

The rearrangement uses TRBV5-4 and TRBJ2-1; 8 positions agree with TRBD2. The length of the CDR3 is 16 residues. With 2 bases clipped from V and 6 bases from J, the junction kept 10 bases outside the gene matches. Germline CDR1 SGHNT, CDR2 YYREEE (reference sequence). CDR3: CASSFFPGGPANEQFF. The CDR3 region has the DNA TGTGCCAGCAGCTTCTTCCCGGGGGGGCCGGCCAATGAGCAGTTCTTC.

This clone was seen once. This chain links TRBV24-1 with TRBJ2-1; 8 bases map to TRBD2. This CDR3 spans 15 amino acids. CDR1 KGHDR and CDR2 SFDVKD come from the germline V gene. V shed 6 bases, J shed 0 bases, and the junction held 3 bases outside the gene matches. In DNA form, the CDR3 reads TGTGCCACCAGTATAGCGGGGAGCTCCTACAATGAGCAGTTCTTC. This codes for CATSIAGSSYNEQFF.

The sample holds a few counts of this clone. The rearrangement joins TRBV7-2 to TRBJ1-2; 8 bases fit TRBD1. Germline CDR1 and CDR2: SGHTA and FQGNSA. The V segment lost 5 bases and the J segment 8 bases; nucleotides outside the gene matches: 10. This CDR3 region has 14 residues. The CDR3 DNA is TGTGCCAGCAGCCCGGGACAGGTGGCCGGCGGCTACACCTTC. Amino acids: CASSPGQVAGGYTF.

The chain carries TRBV4-3 and TRBJ2-7; weak D call: TRBD2 (5 bases). This CDR3 spans 15 amino acids. In germline, CDR1 is LGHNA, CDR2 YSLEER. V dropped 3 bases and J dropped 0 bases, with 12 bases sitting between them. In DNA form, the CDR3 reads TGCGCCAGCAGCCACCACAGCGGACCCTCCTACGAGCAGTACTTC. Its translation: CASSHHSGPSYEQYF.

The CDR3 nucleotides are TGTGCCAGCTGCAGGGCCCCCACTCGGGAGGGCTACACCTTC. This gives the protein CASCRAPTREGYTF. The chain has TRBV2 and TRBJ1-2, with D perhaps TRBD1 (5 bases). The CDR3 is made up of 14 amino acids. Germline-derived CDR1 and CDR2 are SNHLY and FYNNEI. The germline V and J ends were trimmed by 8 bases and 8 bases, with 21 bases remaining between them.

This CDR3 is CASSPGGRGLNQPQHF. The DNA for the CDR3 is TGTGCCAGCAGCCCAGGAGGCAGGGGTCTTAATCAGCCCCAGCATTTT. The J gene is TRBJ1-5, the V gene TRBV3-1 (or the pseudogene TRBV3-2), with D maybe TRBD1 (6 bases). The CDR3 totals 16 residues. The V and J ends lost 4 bases and 4 bases respectively, with 17 bases between them. Looked up from germline, CDR1 is LGHDT and CDR2 is YNNKEL (reference sequence).

This clone showed up just a few times. The J gene is TRBJ2-2, the V gene TRBV27; a possible D gene is TRBD2 (6 bases). V was shortened by 6 bases and J by 5 bases, with 16 bases between the two germline ends. CDR1 is MNHEY, CDR2 SMNVEV, per germline (reference sequence). This CDR3 has 15 residues. DNA for the CDR3: TGTGCCAGCAGCCGTAAGGTGGAGGGAACCGGGGAGCTGTTTTTT. Translated, it gives CASSRKVEGTGELFF.

The chain has TRBV10-3 and TRBJ1-4; possibly TRBD1 for D (6 bases). The CDR3 covers 13 residues. V lost 9 bases and J lost 8, with 16 bases in between. Germline V gives CDR1 ENHRY, CDR2 SYGVKD. The DNA for the CDR3 is TGTGCCATAAACGACAGGAGAGACGAAAAACTGTTTTTT. Amino acids: CAINDRRDEKLFF.

The chain joins TRBV29-1 to TRBJ1-2, with 9 bases aligning to TRBD1. The junction had 9 bases not matched to a gene; V was cut back by 3 bases and J by 1 base. Germline values: CDR1 SQVTM, CDR2 ANQGSEA. The CDR3 is made up of 16 amino acids. The CDR3 loop reads CSVDVTGGRNNYGYTF. The CDR3 DNA reads TGCAGCGTTGATGTGACAGGGGGACGAAATAACTATGGCTACACCTTC.